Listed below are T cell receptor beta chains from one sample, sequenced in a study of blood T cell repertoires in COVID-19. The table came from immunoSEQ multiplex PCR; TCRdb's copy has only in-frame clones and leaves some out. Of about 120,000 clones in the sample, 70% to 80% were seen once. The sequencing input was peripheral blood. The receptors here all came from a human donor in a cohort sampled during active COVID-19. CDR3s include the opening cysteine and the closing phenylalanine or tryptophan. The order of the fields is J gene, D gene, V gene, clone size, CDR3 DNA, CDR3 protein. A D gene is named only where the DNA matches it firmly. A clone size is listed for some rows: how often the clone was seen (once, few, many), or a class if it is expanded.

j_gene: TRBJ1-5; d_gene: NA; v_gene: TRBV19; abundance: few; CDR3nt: TGTGCCAGTAGCGGCAGGGGATTGGGGCAGCCCCAGCATTTT; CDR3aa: CASSGRGLGQPQHF
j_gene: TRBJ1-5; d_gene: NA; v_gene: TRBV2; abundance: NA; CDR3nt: TGTGCCAGCATAGGGACCGGGAGGGATCAGCCCCAGCATTTT; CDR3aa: CASIGTGRDQPQHF
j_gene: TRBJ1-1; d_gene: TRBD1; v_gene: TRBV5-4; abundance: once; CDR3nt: TGTGCCAGCAGCTTGGCTCAGGGGGTGGTTATGGGCACTGAAGCTTTCTTT; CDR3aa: CASSLAQGVVMGTEAFF
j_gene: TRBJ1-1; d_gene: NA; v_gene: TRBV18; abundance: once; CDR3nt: TGTGCCAGCTCACCAAACAGGGAAGCCACTGAAGCTTTCTTT; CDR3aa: CASSPNREATEAFF
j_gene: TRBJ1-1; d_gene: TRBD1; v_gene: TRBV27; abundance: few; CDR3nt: TGTGCCAGCAGTTTTGACAGGGGGGGAGGGACTGAAGCTTTCTTT; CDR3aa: CASSFDRGGGTEAFF
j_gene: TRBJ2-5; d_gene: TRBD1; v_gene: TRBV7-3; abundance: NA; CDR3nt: TGTGCCAGCAGCTTAACCGGACAGGGGACCCAAGAGACCCAGTACTTC; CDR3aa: CASSLTGQGTQETQYF
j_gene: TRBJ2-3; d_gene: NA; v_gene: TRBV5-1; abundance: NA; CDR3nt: TGCGCCAGCAGCTTGTTCGTCGCGGCAGATACGCAGTATTTT; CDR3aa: CASSLFVAADTQYF
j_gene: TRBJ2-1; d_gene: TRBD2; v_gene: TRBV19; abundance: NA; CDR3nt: TGTGCCAGCACTCCCGGACTAGCGGTTTACAATGAGCAGTTCTTC; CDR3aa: CASTPGLAVYNEQFF
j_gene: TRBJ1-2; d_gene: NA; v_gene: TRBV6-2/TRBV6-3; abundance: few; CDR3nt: TGTGCCAGCAGTTCTCAGGGTTACGGCTACACCTTC; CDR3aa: CASSSQGYGYTF
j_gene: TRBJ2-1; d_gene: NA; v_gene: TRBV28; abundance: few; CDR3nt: TGTGCCAGCAGACCCGGGGGAGCCGAGGTCCGTAATGAGCAGTTCTTC; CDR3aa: CASRPGGAEVRNEQFF
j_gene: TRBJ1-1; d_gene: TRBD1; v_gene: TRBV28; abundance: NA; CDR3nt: TGTGCCAGCAAGGGACAGCTGAACACTGAAGCTTTCTTT; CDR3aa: CASKGQLNTEAFF
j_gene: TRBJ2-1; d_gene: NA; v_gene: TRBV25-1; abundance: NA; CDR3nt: TGTGCCAGCAGTGAACCTCGCGGCAACTACAATGAGCAGTTCTTC; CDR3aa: CASSEPRGNYNEQFF
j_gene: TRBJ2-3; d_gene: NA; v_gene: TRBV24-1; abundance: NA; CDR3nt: TGTGCCACCGCCGGGACTAGCACAGATACGCAGTATTTT; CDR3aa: CATAGTSTDTQYF
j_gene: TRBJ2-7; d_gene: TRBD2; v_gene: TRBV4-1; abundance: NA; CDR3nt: TGCGCCAGCAGCCAAGATCACGGGACTAGCGAATCCTACGAGCAGTACTTC; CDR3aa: CASSQDHGTSESYEQYF
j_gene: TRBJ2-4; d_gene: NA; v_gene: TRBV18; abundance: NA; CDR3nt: TGTGCCAGCTCACCACCGCCTACCGAAGCCAAAAACATTCAGTACTTC; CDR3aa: CASSPPPTEAKNIQYF
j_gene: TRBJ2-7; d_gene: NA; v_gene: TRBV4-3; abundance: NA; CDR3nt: TGCGCCAGCAGCCAAGATAATTCCGGGAACCCTTACGAGCAGTACTTC; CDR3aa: CASSQDNSGNPYEQYF
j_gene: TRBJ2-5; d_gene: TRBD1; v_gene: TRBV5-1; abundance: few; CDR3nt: TGCGCCAGCAGCTTGAACAGGGGCCAGACCCAGTACTTC; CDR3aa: CASSLNRGQTQYF
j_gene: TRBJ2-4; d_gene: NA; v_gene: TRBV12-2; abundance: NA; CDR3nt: TGTGCAAGTCTACAATCGTCGGGACAGGGGTTGAACATTCAGTACTTC; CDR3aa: CASLQSSGQGLNIQYF
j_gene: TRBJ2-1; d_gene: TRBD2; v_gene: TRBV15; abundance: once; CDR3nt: TGTGCCACCAGCAGAGCCACTAGCGGGGGTAACAATGAGCAGTTCTTC; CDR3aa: CATSRATSGGNNEQFF
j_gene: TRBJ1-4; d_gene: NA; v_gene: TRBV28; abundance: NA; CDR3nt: TGTGCCAGCAGTCCACATGGAGGGGCTGGGAATGAAAAACTGTTTTTT; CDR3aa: CASSPHGGAGNEKLFF
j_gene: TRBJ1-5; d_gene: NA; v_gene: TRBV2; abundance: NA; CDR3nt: TGTGCCAGCACCCGAATACGGAGCAATCAGCCCCAGCATTTT; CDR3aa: CASTRIRSNQPQHF
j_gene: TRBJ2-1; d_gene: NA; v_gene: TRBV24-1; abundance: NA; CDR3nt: TGTGCCACCAGTGATCAGACCTCTAGCGTCCTATACAATGAGCAGTTCTTC; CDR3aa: CATSDQTSSVLYNEQFF
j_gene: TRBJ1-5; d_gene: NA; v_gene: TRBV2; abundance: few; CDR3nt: TGTGCCAGCAGATTAAATACAGAAAATCAGCCCCAGCATTTT; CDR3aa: CASRLNTENQPQHF
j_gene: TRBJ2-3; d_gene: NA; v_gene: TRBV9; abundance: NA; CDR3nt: TGTGCCAGCAGCGTAGAGAACGGAGCTAACACAGATACGCAGTATTTT; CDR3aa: CASSVENGANTDTQYF
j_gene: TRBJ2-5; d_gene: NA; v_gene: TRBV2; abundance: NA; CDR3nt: TGTGCCAGCAGTGAAGATTACAGGGCAGAGACCCAGTACTTC; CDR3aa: CASSEDYRAETQYF
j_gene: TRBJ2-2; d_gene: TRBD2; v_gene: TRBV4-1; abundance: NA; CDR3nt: TGCGCCAGCAAGAGTGGCCTAGCGGGTTATACCGGGGAGCTGTTTTTT; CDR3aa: CASKSGLAGYTGELFF
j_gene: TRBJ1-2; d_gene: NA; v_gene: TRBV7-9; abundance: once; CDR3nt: TGTGCCAGCAGCTTAGGAGGGGGAGACGGCTATGGCTACACCTTC; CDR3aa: CASSLGGGDGYGYTF
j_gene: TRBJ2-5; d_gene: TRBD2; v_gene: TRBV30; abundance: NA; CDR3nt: TGTGCCTGGACCAAGGGACTAGCCGTGGAAGAGACCCAGTACTTC; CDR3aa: CAWTKGLAVEETQYF
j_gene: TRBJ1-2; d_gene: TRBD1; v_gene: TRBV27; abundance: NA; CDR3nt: TGTGCCAGCCAGACAGGGTATGGGGGCTACACCTTC; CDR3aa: CASQTGYGGYTF
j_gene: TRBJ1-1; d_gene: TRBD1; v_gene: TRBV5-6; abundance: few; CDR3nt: TGTGCCAGCAGCTTTAGGTGGGACAGTGCCATGAACACTGAAGCTTTCTTT; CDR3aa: CASSFRWDSAMNTEAFF
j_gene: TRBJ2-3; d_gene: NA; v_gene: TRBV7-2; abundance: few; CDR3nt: TGTGCCAGCAGACTAGGGATTGGAGATACGCAGTATTTT; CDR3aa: CASRLGIGDTQYF
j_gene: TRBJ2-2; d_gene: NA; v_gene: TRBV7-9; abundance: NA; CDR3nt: TGTGCCAGCAGCTTAGGAGGTCAGGGGTACACCGGGGAGCTGTTTTTT; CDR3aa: CASSLGGQGYTGELFF
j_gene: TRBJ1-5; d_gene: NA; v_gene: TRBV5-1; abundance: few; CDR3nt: TGCGCCAGCAGCTTGGGCCAGGGCCGCAATCAGCCCCAGCATTTT; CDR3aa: CASSLGQGRNQPQHF
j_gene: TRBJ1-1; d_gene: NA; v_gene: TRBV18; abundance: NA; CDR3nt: TGTGCCAGCTCACCGCAGGTAGAGAACACTGAAGCTTTCTTT; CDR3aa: CASSPQVENTEAFF
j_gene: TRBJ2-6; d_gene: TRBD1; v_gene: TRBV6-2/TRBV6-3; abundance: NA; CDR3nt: TGTGCCAGCAGCCTGACAGGGGGCGCTGGGGCCAACGTCCTGACTTTC; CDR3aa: CASSLTGGAGANVLTF
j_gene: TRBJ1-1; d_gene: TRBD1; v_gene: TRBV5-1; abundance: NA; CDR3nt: TGCGCCAGCAGCAGAACCGGAGCAGGGGGCATGAACACTGAAGCTTTCTTT; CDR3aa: CASSRTGAGGMNTEAFF
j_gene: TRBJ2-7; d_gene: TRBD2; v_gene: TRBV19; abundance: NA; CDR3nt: TGTGCCAGTAGTTCCATAGCGGGAGCCTACGAGCAGTACTTC; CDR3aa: CASSSIAGAYEQYF